This TCR beta chain was documented in a study of metastatic and nonmetastatic thyroid tumors. On the study more broadly: Peripheral blood and tumor or nodule samples from malignant and benign thyroid patients were compared.

Per the original data handling: A papillary thyroid cancer distant-metastasis classifier was built from CDR3 differences across clinicopathological groups. With MiXCR, TCRdb reprocessed the PCR reads. The V and J calls and clone size are TCRdb's, not the authors'. The data show roughly 5,200 clones, with over 25% seen just once and 25% held by the top ten. CDR1 MNHEY and CDR2 SVGEGT come from the germline V gene. The V gene end was trimmed by 6 bases and the J gene end by 8 bases; junction bases not matched to a gene: 6. The CDR3 has 14 amino acids. Regarding the study as a whole: The reported finding was significantly higher TCR beta diversity in malignant thyroid tumors relative to benign nodules, in blood and tumor.

This clone was counted at least ten times. The antigen is not known. Each patient came to thyroid surgery without any prior treatment (of any kind). The material sequenced was adjacent normal tissue. The genes are TRBV6-2 or TRBV6-3 and TRBJ1-6; 8 bases are shared with TRBD1. The TCR comes from a female donor with papillary thyroid cancer or a benign thyroid nodule (not recorded which). Some clones in this sample may be carry-over from other donors' samples. The chain's CDR3 is CASRDDRGDSPLHF. In nucleotides, the CDR3 is TGTGCCAGCAGGGACGACAGGGGCGATTCACCCCTCCACTTT.